Following are 13 T cell receptor beta chains from one sample sequenced in a study of CD8+CD57+ T cells in acquired aplastic anemia. Genomic DNA, the template, was used for profiling of the TCR beta VDJ and CDR3. TCRdb recomputed calls from the reads with MiXCR, one row per CDR3 protein. The sample includes over 150,000 distinct CDR3 sequences, just under 45% of them seen just once. Sequenced sample: sorted CD4+, CD8+, or CD8+CD57+ T cells (not recorded which) from PBMCs. The receptors were gathered from a human donor in good health.

This clonotype showed up many times. The chain employs TRBV24-1 and TRBJ1-4; D is uncertain. Trimming took 5 bases from V and 3 from J, leaving 9 bases between them. Per the germline V gene, CDR1 is KGHDR and CDR2 is SFDVKD. This CDR3 region has 14 residues. CDR3 loop: CATSGLRANEKLFF. In nucleotides, the CDR3 is TGTGCCACCAGTGGTCTCCGTGCTAATGAAAAACTGTTTTTT.

This clonotype was detected many times. This sequence joins TRBV10-3 and TRBJ1-2; TRBD1 is a possible D gene (5 bases). The CDR3 spans 14 residues. V lost 2 bases and J 7 bases, leaving 14 bases between the germline ends. Germline V gene lookup returns CDR1 ENHRY and CDR2 SYGVKD. The CDR3 DNA is TGTGCCATCAGTGAGAGCGGGACCCGAGGTGGCTACACCTTC. It specifies CAISESGTRGGYTF.

Many counts were recorded for this clonotype. CDR3 nucleotide sequence: TGTGCCAGCAGCCACGGCGCGAGAGGTGAAAAACTGTTTTTT. It yields the protein CASSHGARGEKLFF. The V call is TRBV7-9, the J call TRBJ1-4; no definite D call. The CDR3 sequence is 14 residues long. Trimming left V 5 bases short and J 7 bases short, with 14 bases between. Germline V gene lookup returns CDR1 SEHNR and CDR2 FQNEAQ (reference sequence).

The CDR3 reads CASRKPGTSGVEQYF. CDR3 DNA sequence: TGTGCCAGCAGGAAACCCGGGACTAGCGGTGTGGAGCAGTACTTC. The rearrangement links TRBV28 to TRBJ2-7; TRBD2 matches 11 bases. Germline values: CDR1 MDHEN, CDR2 SYDVKM. V gave up 6 bases and J gave up 7 bases; unmatched junction bases: 11. This CDR3 comprises 15 residues.

This clonotype was detected once. The chain uses TRBV10-3 and TRBJ2-5; 10 bases are a match to TRBD1. With 5 bases clipped from V and 4 bases from J, the junction kept 10 bases outside the gene matches. Germline CDR1 ENHRY, CDR2 SYGVKD. This CDR3 has 16 amino acids. This CDR3 reads CAISTTTGTGVETQYF. In DNA form, the CDR3 reads TGTGCCATCAGTACGACTACCGGGACAGGGGTAGAGACCCAGTACTTC.

This clonotype has a count of ten or more. The CDR3 loop is CASRPQGAGGISSYNEQFF. Here the CDR3 DNA reads TGTGCCAGCAGGCCGCAGGGGGCGGGGGGGATTAGCTCCTACAATGAGCAGTTCTTC. J is TRBJ2-1 and V is TRBV11-2; D may be TRBD2 (9 bases). The CDR3 is made up of 19 amino acids. Trimming left V 6 bases short and J 0 bases short, with 24 bases between. Germline V gene data show CDR1 as SGHAT and CDR2 as FQNNGV.

This rearrangement joins TRBV5-1 to TRBJ2-5; D gene unclear. The CDR3 has 14 residues. Trimming shortened V by 0 bases and J by 2 bases, and 8 bases separated the two germline ends. Germline V CDR1 and CDR2: SGHRS, YFSETQ. The CDR3 region has the DNA TGCGCCAGCAGCTTGGGGAGCCAGCAAGAGACCCAGTACTTC. This codes for CASSLGSQQETQYF.

The chain joins TRBV4-1 to TRBJ2-4; D ambiguous. The CDR3 is 11 amino acids. Trimming cost V 7 bases and J 1 base, with 2 bases left between them. The V gene's germline CDR1 is MGHRA and CDR2 YSYEKL. The CDR3 region has the DNA TGCGCCAGCATGGCCAAAAACATTCAGTACTTC. It codes for CASMAKNIQYF.

The CDR3 reads CAISESGQVVSGANVLTF. In DNA, the CDR3 is TGTGCCATCAGTGAGTCGGGACAGGTAGTCTCTGGGGCCAACGTCCTGACTTTC. This chain joins TRBV10-3 and TRBJ2-6; 8 positions agree with TRBD1. The germline V gene encodes CDR1 ENHRY and CDR2 SYGVKD. V was pared by 0 bases and J by 0 bases, with 4 bases of the junction left unmatched. This CDR3 comprises 18 residues.

For this clonotype: A clone one base away is much larger, so this may be a read error. The V gene is TRBV7-8, the J gene TRBJ2-1; 7 bases line up with TRBD2. The ends lost 5 bases at V and 6 bases at J; junction bases unmatched: 13. The CDR3 consists of 16 residues. Germline V gene data show CDR1 as SGHVS and CDR2 as FQNEAQ. The CDR3 DNA follows: TGTGCCAGCAGCGGGACGGGACCAGCGGGGAGCAATGAGCAGTTCTTC. The encoded protein is CASSGTGPAGSNEQFF.

The genes are TRBV7-2 and TRBJ2-1; 11 bases line up with TRBD2. Germline CDR1 and CDR2: SGHTA and FQGNSA. The CDR3 is 17 amino acids. The V segment lost 6 bases and the J segment 5 bases; nucleotides outside the gene matches: 12. DNA of the CDR3: TGTGCCAGCAGTTTATCGATAGCGGGAGGGCCCCACAATGAGCAGTTCTTC. This sequence encodes CASSLSIAGGPHNEQFF.

This clonotype was detected ten times or more. The chain is built from TRBV19 and TRBJ2-7, with D tentatively TRBD1 (6 bases). V was cut by 5 bases and J by 3 bases, with 14 bases left in between. Per the germline V gene, CDR1 is LNHDA and CDR2 is SQIVND (reference sequence). The CDR3 length is 14 residues. CDR3: CASSRFQGNYEQYF. In nucleotides, the CDR3 is TGTGCCAGTAGTCGGTTCCAGGGGAACTACGAGCAGTACTTC.

This clonotype was seen a few times. The V call is TRBV18, the J call TRBJ2-6; 7 bases agree with TRBD2. The CDR3 is made up of 14 amino acids. V shed 3 bases, J shed 4 bases, and the junction held 0 bases outside the gene matches. Germline V CDR1 and CDR2: KGHSH, LQKENI. The CDR3 protein is CASSPGGGANVLTF. The CDR3 region has the DNA TGTGCCAGCTCACCGGGAGGGGGGGCCAACGTCCTGACTTTC.